This T cell receptor beta chain was retrieved from a study of cytomegalovirus exposure and HLA in healthy donors. General study findings and limits: A link between a missense DCLRE1C variant and TCR beta V- and J-gene trimming emerged from a later analysis.

13 Jbeta primers and 60 Vbeta primers were used for the PCR. Sequencing used immunoSEQ multiplex PCR; TCRdb keeps in-frame clones, though not all of them. The profile covers some 120,000 clones, with 81% appearing a single time and 3.9% taken by the ten largest. To note about this clone: What it binds is unknown.

This CDR3 is built from 18 residues. V gave up 0 bases and J gave up 0 bases; unmatched junction bases: 11. Germline CDR1 reads GTSNPN; CDR2 reads SVGIG (reference sequence). The sequence was collected from a woman in her 30s in good health and CMV-seronegative. Sequenced sample: PBMCs. The rearrangement joins TRBV30 to TRBJ1-5, with TRBD1 matching 7 bases. The CDR3 region is CAWSVDRELGHSNQPQHF. CDR3 DNA sequence: TGTGCCTGGAGTGTTGACAGGGAGTTGGGCCATAGCAATCAGCCCCAGCATTTT.